The 9 T cell receptor beta chains given below trace back to one sample, sequenced in a study of PD-1 blockade in classical Hodgkin lymphoma. Clones were sequenced by immunoSEQ multiplex PCR, and TCRdb holds only the in-frame ones, with some missing. This sample has approximately 11,000 clones, with roughly three quarters found just once. All patients relapsed after autologous stem cell transplantation, and brentuximab vedotin exposure varied. This specimen consisted of peripheral blood mononuclear cells (PBMCs), obtained before the second cycle of nivolumab. These receptors came from a human donor with classical Hodgkin lymphoma.

CDR3 nucleotides: TGTGCCAGCAGCCACAGGGACTCCTACGAGCAGTACTTC. It yields the protein CASSHRDSYEQYF. This chain connects TRBV27 to TRBJ2-7, with D maybe TRBD1 (6 bases). Per germline, CDR1 MNHEY and CDR2 SMNVEV (reference sequence). This CDR3 is built from 13 residues. V was clipped by 6 bases and J by 0 bases, with 9 bases between them.

The chain recombines TRBV14 with TRBJ1-2; D uncertain. CDR1 and CDR2 (germline): SGHDN, FVKESK. The V and J ends lost 4 bases and 8 bases respectively, with 17 bases between them. This CDR3 contains 14 residues. The CDR3 loop is CASSRLELAGGYTF. The CDR3 region has the DNA TGTGCCAGCAGCCGCCTGGAATTAGCAGGCGGCTACACCTTC.

The chain joins TRBV2 to TRBJ2-7; TRBD2 agrees at 7 bases. J was trimmed by 2 bases and V by 6 bases; bases with no gene match: 10. The CDR3 length is 15 residues. Per the germline V gene, CDR1 is SNHLY and CDR2 is FYNNEI. CDR3 bases: TGTGCCAGCAGGGGATTACTAGCGAGCACCTACGAGCAGTACTTC. This gives the protein CASRGLLASTYEQYF.

The chain uses TRBV28 and TRBJ1-2; D may be TRBD1 (5 bases). Trimming took 5 bases from V and 3 from J, leaving 13 bases between them. The CDR3 covers 14 residues. Looked up from germline, CDR1 is MDHEN and CDR2 is SYDVKM. The CDR3 sequence is CASSGTGLHYGYTF. In DNA form, the CDR3 reads TGTGCCAGCAGTGGTACGGGACTCCACTATGGCTACACCTTC.

This chain uses TRBV5-8 with TRBJ1-3; D is possibly TRBD1 (5 bases). V dropped 3 bases and J dropped 0 bases, with 7 bases sitting between them. The V gene's germline CDR1 is SGHTS and CDR2 YDEGEE. The CDR3 runs to 14 residues. This CDR3 reads CASSWGNSGNTIYF. CDR3 nucleotide sequence: TGTGCCAGCAGCTGGGGGAACTCTGGAAACACCATATATTTT.

The chain couples TRBV5-1 to TRBJ2-2; 11 nucleotides line up with TRBD2. Trimming took 6 bases from V and 0 from J; bases not matched to a gene: 7. The CDR3 contains 17 residues. Germline V gene data show CDR1 as SGHRS and CDR2 as YFSETQ. The chain's CDR3 is CASNRASGRTNTGELFF. DNA for the CDR3: TGCGCCAGCAATCGAGCTAGCGGGAGGACGAACACCGGGGAGCTGTTTTTT.

Comments on this clone: A read error may produce the germline difference seen at one junction end. The V call is TRBV19, the J call TRBJ2-3; 10 bases match TRBD1. Germline loops: CDR1 LNHDA, CDR2 SQIVND (reference sequence). The length of the CDR3 is 18 residues. The DNA of the CDR3 is TGTGCCAGTAGTCTAGATCCGTGGACAGGGGGACTGGCAGATACGCAGTATTTT. Translating it yields CASSLDPWTGGLADTQYF.

The V and J genes are TRBV5-1 and TRBJ2-1, with D possibly TRBD2 on 6 matching bases. V was clipped by 0 bases and J by 3 bases, with 10 bases between them. CDR3 length equals 15 residues. The germline CDR1 and CDR2 sequences are SGHRS and YFSETQ. CDR3 in DNA: TGCGCCAGCAGCTTGGAGGGCGGGATCTACAATGAGCAGTTCTTC. It specifies CASSLEGGIYNEQFF.

The chain joins TRBV7-9 to TRBJ2-5; D remains unclear. The CDR3 has 12 residues. Germline V gives CDR1 SEHNR, CDR2 FQNEAQ (reference sequence). V lost 5 bases and J lost 0, with 4 bases in between. CDR3 protein: CASSPYQETQYF. For the CDR3, the DNA is TGTGCCAGCAGCCCGTACCAAGAGACCCAGTACTTC.